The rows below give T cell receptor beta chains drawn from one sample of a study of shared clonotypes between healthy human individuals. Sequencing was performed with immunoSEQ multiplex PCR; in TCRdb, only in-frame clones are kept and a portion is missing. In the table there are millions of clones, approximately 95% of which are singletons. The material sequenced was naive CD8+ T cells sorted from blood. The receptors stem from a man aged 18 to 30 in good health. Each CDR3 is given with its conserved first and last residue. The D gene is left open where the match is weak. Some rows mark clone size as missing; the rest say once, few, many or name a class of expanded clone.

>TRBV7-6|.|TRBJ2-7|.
CASSLLPRSEQYF
TGTGCCAGCAGCTTACTTCCTCGTAGCGAGCAGTACTTC
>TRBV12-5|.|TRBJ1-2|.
CASGLDGGLGGYTF
TGTGCTAGTGGTTTGGATGGGGGGCTGGGAGGCTACACCTTC
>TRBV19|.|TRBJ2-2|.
CASRLLRADLNTGELFF
TGTGCCAGTAGGCTATTGAGGGCGGACCTTAACACCGGGGAGCTGTTTTTT
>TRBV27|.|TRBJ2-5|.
CASSPRDLAETQYF
TGTGCCAGCAGCCCCCGGGACTTAGCGGAGACCCAGTACTTC
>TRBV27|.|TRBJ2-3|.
CASSLPSVPLPTDTQYF
TGTGCCAGCAGTTTACCGTCTGTCCCACTGCCCACAGATACGCAGTATTTT
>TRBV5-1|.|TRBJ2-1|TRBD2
CASSTGLAGHNEQFF
TGCGCCAGCAGCACCGGACTAGCGGGCCACAATGAGCAGTTCTTC
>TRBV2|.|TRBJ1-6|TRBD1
CASSVTGGSPLHF
TGTGCCAGCAGTGTTACAGGGGGCTCACCCCTCCACTTT
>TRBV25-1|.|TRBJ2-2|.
CASSETVNTGELFF
TGTGCCAGCAGTGAGACAGTTAACACCGGGGAGCTGTTTTTT
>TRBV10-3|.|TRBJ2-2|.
CGAGFTNTGELFF
TGTGGGGCGGGCTTCACGAACACCGGGGAGCTGTTTTTT
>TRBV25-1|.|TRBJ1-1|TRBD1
CASSTGVAEAFF
TGTGCCAGTTCAACAGGGGTCGCTGAAGCTTTCTTT
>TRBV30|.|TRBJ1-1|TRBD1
CAWSAGGLGTEAFF
TGTGCCTGGAGTGCAGGGGGCTTGGGCACTGAAGCTTTCTTT
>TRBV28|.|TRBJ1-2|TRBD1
CASGDGTGVIRYTF
TGTGCCAGCGGGGACGGGACAGGGGTTATTAGGTACACCTTC
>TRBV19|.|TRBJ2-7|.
CASSPAHFYEQYF
TGTGCCAGTAGTCCAGCTCACTTCTACGAGCAGTACTTC
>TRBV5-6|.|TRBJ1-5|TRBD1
CASSRGTGVQPQHF
TGTGCCAGCAGCCGAGGGACAGGAGTTCAGCCCCAGCATTTT
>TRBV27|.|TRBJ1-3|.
CAMTQGLGNTIYF
TGTGCCATGACACAGGGCCTCGGAAACACCATATATTTT
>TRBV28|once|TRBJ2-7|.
CASSTSGEESYEQYF
TGTGCCAGCAGTACTTCCGGGGAAGAGTCCTACGAGCAGTACTTC
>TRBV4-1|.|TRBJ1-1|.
CASSQRAGSTEAFF
TGCGCCAGCAGCCAGAGAGCGGGGAGCACTGAAGCTTTCTTT
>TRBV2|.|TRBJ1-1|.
CASRTGRMDTEAFF
TGTGCCAGCAGGACGGGAAGAATGGACACTGAAGCTTTCTTT
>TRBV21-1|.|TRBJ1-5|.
CASSKVSGSNQPQHF
TGTGCCAGCAGCAAAGTGTCAGGGAGCAATCAGCCCCAGCATTTT
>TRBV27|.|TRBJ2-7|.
CASSSGGSYEQYF
TGTGCCAGCAGTTCCGGAGGGTCCTACGAGCAGTACTTC
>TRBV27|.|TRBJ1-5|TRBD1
CASSPGGQGGNQPQHF
TGTGCCAGCAGTCCCGGAGGACAGGGAGGCAATCAGCCCCAGCATTTT
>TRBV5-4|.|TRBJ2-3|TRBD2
CASSLSAGGTDTQYF
TGTGCCAGCAGCTTGTCAGCGGGAGGTACAGATACGCAGTATTTT
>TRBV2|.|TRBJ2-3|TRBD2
CASSDSGLGFSTDTQYF
TGTGCCAGCAGTGATAGCGGGCTAGGGTTTAGCACAGATACGCAGTATTTT
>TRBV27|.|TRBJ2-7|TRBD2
CASSPSGVAYEQYF
TGTGCCAGCAGCCCTAGCGGGGTAGCCTACGAGCAGTACTTC
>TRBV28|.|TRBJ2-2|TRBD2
CASSLQDTRLAADGELFF
TGTGCCAGCAGTTTACAGGACACGAGACTAGCGGCCGACGGGGAGCTGTTTTTT
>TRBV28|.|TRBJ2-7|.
CASSQLDGRGYEQYF
TGTGCCAGCAGTCAATTGGACGGCCGAGGCTACGAGCAGTACTTC